The TCR beta chain under discussion was sequenced for a study of cytomegalovirus exposure and HLA in healthy donors. Study-wide background: Caucasian-associated ancestry cluster membership applied to approximately 84% of several hundred genotyped donors.

With respect to this clone: What it binds is unknown.

This CDR3 contains 16 residues. V was clipped by 3 bases and J by 4 bases; unmatched bases: 5. Germline loops: CDR1 LGHNT, CDR2 FRNRAP. Overall study findings and caveats: The majority of TCR sequences were rare, yet some public TCRs appeared in many donors. Using the classifier, cytomegalovirus status was reportedly diagnosed with high specificity and sensitivity. Cytomegalovirus association was listed for 164 TCR beta chains.

13 Jbeta primers and 60 Vbeta primers were used for the PCR. The table came from immunoSEQ multiplex PCR; TCRdb's copy has only in-frame clones and leaves some out. This sample yields over 90,000 clones, of which around 65% are seen a single time; around 3.3% belongs to the top ten. The genes are TRBV12-5 and TRBJ2-7; 14 bases are a match to TRBD2. Input material: PBMCs. The clonotype comes from a woman aged 45-60 years in good health and CMV-seronegative. The CDR3 DNA is TGTGCTAGTGGTTTCGACGGGACTAGCGGGAGTTACGAGCAGTACTTC. Its protein product is CASGFDGTSGSYEQYF.